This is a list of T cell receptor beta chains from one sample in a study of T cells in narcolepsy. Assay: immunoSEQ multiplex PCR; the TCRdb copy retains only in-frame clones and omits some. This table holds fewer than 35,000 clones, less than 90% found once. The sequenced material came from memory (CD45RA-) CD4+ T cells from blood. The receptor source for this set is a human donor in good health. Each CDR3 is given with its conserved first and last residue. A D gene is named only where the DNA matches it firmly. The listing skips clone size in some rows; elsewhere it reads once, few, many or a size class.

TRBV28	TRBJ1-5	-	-	CASSLTGYQPQHF	TGTGCCAGCAGTTTAACAGGGTACCAGCCCCAGCATTTT
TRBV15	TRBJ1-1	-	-	CATSIHKGSEVAFF	TGTGCCACCAGCATCCATAAGGGGTCGGAGGTGGCTTTCTTT
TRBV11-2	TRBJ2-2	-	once	CASSFSNTGELFF	TGTGCCAGCAGCTTTTCGAACACCGGGGAGCTGTTTTTT
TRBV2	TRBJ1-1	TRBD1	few	CASRGGQGYAEAFF	TGTGCCAGCAGGGGGGGACAGGGGTACGCTGAAGCTTTCTTT
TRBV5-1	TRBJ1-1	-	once	CASSSGTPSMNTEAFF	TGCGCCAGCAGCTCCGGGACACCTAGTATGAACACTGAAGCTTTCTTT
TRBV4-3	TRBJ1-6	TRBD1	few	CASSRVDRGNSPLHF	TGCGCCAGCAGCCGAGTGGACAGGGGCAATTCACCCCTCCACTTT
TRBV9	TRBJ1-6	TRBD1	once	CASSRRGQGKDSPLHF	TGTGCCAGCAGCCGTAGGGGACAGGGGAAGGATTCACCCCTCCACTTT
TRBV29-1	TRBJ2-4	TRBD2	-	CSVGGAKNIQYF	TGCAGTGTGGGGGGGGCCAAAAACATTCAGTACTTC
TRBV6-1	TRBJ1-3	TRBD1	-	CASRRTGDLGTIYF	TGTGCCAGCAGACGGACAGGCGATCTAGGCACCATATATTTT
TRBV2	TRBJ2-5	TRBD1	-	CASSVQGAKETQYF	TGTGCCAGCAGTGTTCAGGGGGCTAAAGAGACCCAGTACTTC
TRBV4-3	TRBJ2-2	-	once	CASSLNRPPHTGELFF	TGCGCCAGCAGCCTGAACAGGCCACCTCACACCGGGGAGCTGTTTTTT
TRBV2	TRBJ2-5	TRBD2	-	CASTLAGRAQETQYF	TGTGCCAGCACATTGGCAGGGAGGGCTCAAGAGACCCAGTACTTC
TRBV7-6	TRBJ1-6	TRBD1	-	CASTPRDRDSPLHF	TGTGCCAGCACCCCCCGGGACAGGGATTCTCCCCTCCACTTT
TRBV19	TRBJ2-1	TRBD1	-	CASSGWDRGNNEQFF	TGTGCCAGCAGCGGGTGGGACAGGGGAAACAATGAGCAGTTCTTC
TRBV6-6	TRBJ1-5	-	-	CASGSRSNQPQHF	TGTGCCAGTGGGAGCAGGAGCAATCAGCCCCAGCATTTT
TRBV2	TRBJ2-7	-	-	CASRREGGEQYF	TGTGCCAGCAGAAGAGAGGGCGGCGAGCAGTACTTC
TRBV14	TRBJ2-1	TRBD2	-	CASSRTSPLRVEQFF	TGTGCCAGCAGCCGGACTAGCCCGCTTAGGGTTGAGCAGTTCTTC
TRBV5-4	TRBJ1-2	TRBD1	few	CASSLEGTGSYGYTF	TGTGCCAGCAGCTTGGAGGGGACAGGGAGCTATGGCTACACCTTC
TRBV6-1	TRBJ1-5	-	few	CASSEAAVSNQPQHF	TGTGCCAGCAGTGAAGCAGCGGTAAGCAATCAGCCCCAGCATTTT
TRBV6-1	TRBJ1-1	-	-	CASSQQFMNTEAFF	TGTGCCAGCAGTCAACAGTTTATGAACACTGAAGCTTTCTTT
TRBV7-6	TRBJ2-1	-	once	CASSLGGVFDEQFF	TGTGCCAGCAGCTTAGGAGGGGTTTTCGATGAGCAGTTCTTC
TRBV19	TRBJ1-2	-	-	CASSIGLMGYTF	TGTGCCAGTAGTATAGGGCTAATGGGCTACACCTTC